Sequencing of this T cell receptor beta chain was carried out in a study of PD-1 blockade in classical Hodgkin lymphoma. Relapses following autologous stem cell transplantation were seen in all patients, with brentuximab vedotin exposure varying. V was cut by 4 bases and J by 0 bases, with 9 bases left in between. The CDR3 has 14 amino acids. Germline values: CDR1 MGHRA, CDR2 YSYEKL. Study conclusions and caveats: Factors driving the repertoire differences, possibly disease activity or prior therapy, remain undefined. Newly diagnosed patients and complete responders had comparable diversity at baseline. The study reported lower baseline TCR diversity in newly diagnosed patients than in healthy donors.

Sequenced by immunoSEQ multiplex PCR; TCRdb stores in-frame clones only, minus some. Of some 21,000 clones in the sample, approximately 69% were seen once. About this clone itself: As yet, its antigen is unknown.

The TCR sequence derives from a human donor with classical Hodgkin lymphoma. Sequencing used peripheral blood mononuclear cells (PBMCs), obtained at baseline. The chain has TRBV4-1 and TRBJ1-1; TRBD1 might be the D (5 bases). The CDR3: CASSRGRLNTEAFF. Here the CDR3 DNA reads TGCGCCAGCAGCCGGGGACGGTTGAACACTGAAGCTTTCTTT.